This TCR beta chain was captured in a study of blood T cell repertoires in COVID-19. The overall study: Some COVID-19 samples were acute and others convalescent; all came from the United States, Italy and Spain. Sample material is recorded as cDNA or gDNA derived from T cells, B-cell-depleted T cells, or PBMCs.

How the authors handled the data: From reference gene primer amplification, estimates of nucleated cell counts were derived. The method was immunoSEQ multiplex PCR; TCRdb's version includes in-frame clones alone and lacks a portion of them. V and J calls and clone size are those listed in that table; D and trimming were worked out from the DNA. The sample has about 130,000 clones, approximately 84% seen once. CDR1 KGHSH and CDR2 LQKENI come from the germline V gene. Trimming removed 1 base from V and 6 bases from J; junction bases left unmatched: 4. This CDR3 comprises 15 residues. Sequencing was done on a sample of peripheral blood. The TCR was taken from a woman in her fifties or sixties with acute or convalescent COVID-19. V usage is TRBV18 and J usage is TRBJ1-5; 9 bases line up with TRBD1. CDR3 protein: CASSPLRQGGQPQHF. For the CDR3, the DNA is TGTGCCAGCTCACCACTTAGACAGGGGGGTCAGCCCCAGCATTTT.